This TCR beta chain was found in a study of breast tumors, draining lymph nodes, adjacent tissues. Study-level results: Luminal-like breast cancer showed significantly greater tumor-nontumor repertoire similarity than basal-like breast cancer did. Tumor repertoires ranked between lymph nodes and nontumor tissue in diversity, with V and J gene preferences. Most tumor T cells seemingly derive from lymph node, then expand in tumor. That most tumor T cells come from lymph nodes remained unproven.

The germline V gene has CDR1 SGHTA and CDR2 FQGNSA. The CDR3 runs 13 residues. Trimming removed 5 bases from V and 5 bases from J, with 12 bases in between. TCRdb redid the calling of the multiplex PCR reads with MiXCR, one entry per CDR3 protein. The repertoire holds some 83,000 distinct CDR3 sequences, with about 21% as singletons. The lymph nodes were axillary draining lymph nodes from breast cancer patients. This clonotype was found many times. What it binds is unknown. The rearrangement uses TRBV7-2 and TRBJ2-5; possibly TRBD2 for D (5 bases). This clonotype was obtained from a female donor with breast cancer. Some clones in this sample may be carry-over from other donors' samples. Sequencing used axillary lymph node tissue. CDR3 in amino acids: CASSTREGETQYF. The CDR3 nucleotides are TGTGCCAGCAGCACTAGAGAAGGGGAGACCCAGTACTTC.